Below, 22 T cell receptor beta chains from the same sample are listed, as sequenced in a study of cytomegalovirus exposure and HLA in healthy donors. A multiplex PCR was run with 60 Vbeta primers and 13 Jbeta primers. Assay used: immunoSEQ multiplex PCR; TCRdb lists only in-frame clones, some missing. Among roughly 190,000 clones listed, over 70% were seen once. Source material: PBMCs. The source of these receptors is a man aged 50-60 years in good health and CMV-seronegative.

The chain's CDR3 is CASSLLNTEAFF. As DNA, the CDR3 is TGTGCCAGCAGCTTATTAAACACTGAAGCTTTCTTT. The gene calls are TRBV7-6 and TRBJ1-1; D ambiguous. With 2 bases removed from V and 2 bases from J, the gap between germline ends came to 3 bases. CDR3 length equals 12 residues. Looked up from germline, CDR1 is SGHVS and CDR2 is FNYEAQ. The variable domain in full, with the rest retrieved from reference TRBV7-6 and TRBJ1-1, is GAGVSQSPRYKVTKRGQDVALRCDPISGHVSLYWYRQALGQGPEFLTYFNYEAQQDKSGLPNDRFSAERPEGSISTLTIQRTEQRDSAMYRCASSLLNTEAFFGQGTRLTVV.

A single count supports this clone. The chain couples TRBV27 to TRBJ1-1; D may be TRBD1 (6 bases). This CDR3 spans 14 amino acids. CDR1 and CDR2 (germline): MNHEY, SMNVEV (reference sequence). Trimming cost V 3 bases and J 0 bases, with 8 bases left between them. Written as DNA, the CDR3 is TGTGCCAGCAGTTTCGGGGGGCTGAACACTGAAGCTTTCTTT. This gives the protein CASSFGGLNTEAFF.

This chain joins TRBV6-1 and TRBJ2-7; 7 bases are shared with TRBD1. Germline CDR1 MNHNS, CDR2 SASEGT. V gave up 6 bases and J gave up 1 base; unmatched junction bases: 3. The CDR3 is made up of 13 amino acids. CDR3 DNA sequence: TGTGCCAGCAGCGTGGGACAGTCCTACGAGCAGTACTTC. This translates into CASSVGQSYEQYF.

The CDR3 here is CASRVQLADTGELFF. The CDR3 coding sequence is TGTGCCAGCAGGGTCCAACTAGCGGACACCGGGGAGCTGTTTTTT. The V and J genes are TRBV5-4 and TRBJ2-2; TRBD2 matches at 8 bases. Per germline, CDR1 SGHNT and CDR2 YYREEE (reference sequence). Trimming at V came to 5 bases and at J to 3 bases, leaving 6 bases not matched to a gene. This CDR3 contains 15 residues.

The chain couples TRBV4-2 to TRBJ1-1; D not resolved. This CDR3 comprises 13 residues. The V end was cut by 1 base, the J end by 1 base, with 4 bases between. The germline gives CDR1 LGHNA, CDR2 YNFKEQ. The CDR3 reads CASSQAGNTEAFF. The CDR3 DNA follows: TGTGCCAGCAGCCAAGCAGGGAACACTGAAGCTTTCTTT.

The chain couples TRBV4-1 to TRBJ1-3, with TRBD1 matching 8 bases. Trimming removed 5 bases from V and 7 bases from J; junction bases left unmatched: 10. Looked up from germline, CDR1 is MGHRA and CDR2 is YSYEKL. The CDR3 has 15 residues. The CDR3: CASSSGTGTVNTIYF. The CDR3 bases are TGCGCCAGCAGCTCCGGGACAGGAACGGTGAACACCATATATTTT.

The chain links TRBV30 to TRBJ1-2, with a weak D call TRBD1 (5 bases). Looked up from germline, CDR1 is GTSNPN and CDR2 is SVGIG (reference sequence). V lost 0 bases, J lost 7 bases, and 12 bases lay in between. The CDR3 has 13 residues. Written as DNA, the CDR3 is TGTGCCTGGAGTGTACAAGGGGTACGTGGCTACACCTTC. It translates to CAWSVQGVRGYTF.

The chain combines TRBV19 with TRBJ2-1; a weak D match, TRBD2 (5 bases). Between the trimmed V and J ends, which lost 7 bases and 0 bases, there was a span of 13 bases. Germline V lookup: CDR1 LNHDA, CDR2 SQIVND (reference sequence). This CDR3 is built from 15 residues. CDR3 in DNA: TGTGCCAGTACTTCGTCGGGGAACTCCTACAATGAGCAGTTCTTC. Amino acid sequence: CASTSSGNSYNEQFF.

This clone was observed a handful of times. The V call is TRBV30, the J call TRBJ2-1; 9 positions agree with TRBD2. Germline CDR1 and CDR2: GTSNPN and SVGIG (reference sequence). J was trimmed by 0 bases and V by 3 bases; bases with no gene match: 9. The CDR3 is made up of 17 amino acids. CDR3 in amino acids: CAWRGSGGLSSYNEQFF. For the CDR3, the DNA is TGTGCCTGGAGAGGTAGCGGGGGCCTAAGCTCCTACAATGAGCAGTTCTTC.

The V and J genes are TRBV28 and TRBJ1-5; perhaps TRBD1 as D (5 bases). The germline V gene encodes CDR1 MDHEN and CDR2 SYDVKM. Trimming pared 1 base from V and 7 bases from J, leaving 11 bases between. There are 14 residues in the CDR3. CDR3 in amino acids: CASSLSGDWQPQHF. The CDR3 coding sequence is TGTGCCAGCAGTTTATCGGGGGACTGGCAGCCCCAGCATTTT. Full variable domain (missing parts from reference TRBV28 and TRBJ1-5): DVKVTQSSRYLVKRTGEKVFLECVQDMDHENMFWYRQDPGLGLRLIYFSYDVKMKEKGDIPEGYSVSREKKERFSLILESASTNQTSMYLCASSLSGDWQPQHFGDGTRLSIL.

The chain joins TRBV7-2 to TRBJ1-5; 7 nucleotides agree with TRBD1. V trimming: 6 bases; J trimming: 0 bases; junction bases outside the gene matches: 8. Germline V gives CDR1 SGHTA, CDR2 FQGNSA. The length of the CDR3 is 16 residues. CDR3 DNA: TGTGCCAGCAGTTTACAGGGGCGGAATAGCAATCAGCCCCAGCATTTT. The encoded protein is CASSLQGRNSNQPQHF.

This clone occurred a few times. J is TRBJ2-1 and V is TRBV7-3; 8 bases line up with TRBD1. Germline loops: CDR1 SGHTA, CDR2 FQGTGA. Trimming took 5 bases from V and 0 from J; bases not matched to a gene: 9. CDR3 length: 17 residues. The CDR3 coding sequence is TGTGCCAGCAGCCCGAAGGACAGGGCGAGCTCCTACAATGAGCAGTTCTTC. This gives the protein CASSPKDRASSYNEQFF.

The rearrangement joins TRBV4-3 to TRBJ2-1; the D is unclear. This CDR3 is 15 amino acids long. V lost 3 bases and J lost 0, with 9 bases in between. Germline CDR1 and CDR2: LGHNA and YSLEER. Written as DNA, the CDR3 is TGCGCCAGCAGCCAGACGACTGCCTCCTACAATGAGCAGTTCTTC. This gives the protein CASSQTTASYNEQFF.

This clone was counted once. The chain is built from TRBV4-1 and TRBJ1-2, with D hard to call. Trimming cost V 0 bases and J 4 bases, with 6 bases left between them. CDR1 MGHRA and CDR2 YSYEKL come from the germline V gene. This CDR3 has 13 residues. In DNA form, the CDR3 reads TGCGCCAGCAGCCAAGAATTGAGCTATGGCTACACCTTC. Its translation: CASSQELSYGYTF.

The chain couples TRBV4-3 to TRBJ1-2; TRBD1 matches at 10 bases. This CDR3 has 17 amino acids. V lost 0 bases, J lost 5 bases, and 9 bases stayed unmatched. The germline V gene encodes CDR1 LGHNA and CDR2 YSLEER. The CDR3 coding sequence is TGCGCCAGCAGCCAAGATCGGACGGGACAGGGGAAGTATGGCTACACCTTC. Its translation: CASSQDRTGQGKYGYTF.

The CDR3 DNA sequence: TGTGCCAGCAGCTCGGGACTAGCGGGGATGACAGATACGCAGTATTTT. Residues: CASSSGLAGMTDTQYF. The chain couples TRBV7-2 to TRBJ2-3, with TRBD2 matching 13 bases. Germline CDR1 and CDR2: SGHTA and FQGNSA. The CDR3 extends over 16 amino acids. Trimming at V came to 4 bases and at J to 3 bases, leaving 4 bases not matched to a gene.

The CDR3 spells CASSPNPSDNEQFF. The DNA for the CDR3 is TGTGCCAGCAGCCCCAACCCTAGTGACAATGAGCAGTTCTTC. The chain joins TRBV7-7 to TRBJ2-1; D gene uncertain. V lost 5 bases, J lost 5 bases, and 13 bases lay in between. The CDR3 sequence is 14 residues long. Per the germline V gene, CDR1 is SSHAT and CDR2 is FNYEAQ (reference sequence). The whole variable domain, filled in from reference TRBV7-7 and TRBJ2-1, reads GAGVSQSPRYKVTKRGQDVTLRCDPISSHATLYWYQQALGQGPEFLTYFNYEAQPDKSGLPSDRFSAERPEGSISTLTIQRTEQRDSAMYRCASSPNPSDNEQFFGPGTRLTVL.

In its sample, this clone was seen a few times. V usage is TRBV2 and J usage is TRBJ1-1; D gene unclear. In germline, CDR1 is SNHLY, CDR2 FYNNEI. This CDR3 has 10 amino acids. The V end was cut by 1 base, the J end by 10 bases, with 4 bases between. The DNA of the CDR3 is TGTGCCAGCAGTGAAGTCATAGCTTTCTTT. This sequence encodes CASSEVIAFF.

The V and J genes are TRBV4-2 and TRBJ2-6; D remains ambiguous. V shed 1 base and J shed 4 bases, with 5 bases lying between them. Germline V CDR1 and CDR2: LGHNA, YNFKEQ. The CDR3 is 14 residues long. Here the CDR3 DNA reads TGTGCCAGCAGCCAAGTACTAGGGGCCAACGTCCTGACTTTC. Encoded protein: CASSQVLGANVLTF.

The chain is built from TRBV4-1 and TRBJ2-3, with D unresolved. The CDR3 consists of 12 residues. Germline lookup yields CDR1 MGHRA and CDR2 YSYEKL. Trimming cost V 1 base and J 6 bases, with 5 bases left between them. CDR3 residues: CASSQAVDTQYF. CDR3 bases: TGCGCCAGCAGCCAAGCTGTCGATACGCAGTATTTT.

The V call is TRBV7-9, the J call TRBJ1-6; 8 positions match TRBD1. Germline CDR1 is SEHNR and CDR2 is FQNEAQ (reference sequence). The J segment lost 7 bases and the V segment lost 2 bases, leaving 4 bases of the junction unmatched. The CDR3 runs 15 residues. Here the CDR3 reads CASSLSDRVNSPLHF. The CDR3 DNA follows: TGTGCCAGCAGCTTATCGGACAGGGTCAATTCACCCCTCCACTTT. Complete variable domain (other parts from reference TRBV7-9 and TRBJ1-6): DTGVSQNPRHKITKRGQNVTFRCDPISEHNRLYWYRQTLGQGPEFLTYFQNEAQLEKSRLLSDRFSAERPKGSFSTLEIQRTEQGDSAMYLCASSLSDRVNSPLHFGNGTRLTVT.

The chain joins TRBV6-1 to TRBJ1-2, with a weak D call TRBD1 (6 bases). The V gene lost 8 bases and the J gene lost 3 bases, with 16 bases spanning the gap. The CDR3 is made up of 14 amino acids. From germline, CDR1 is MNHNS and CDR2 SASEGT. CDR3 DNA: TGTGCCAGCGCAAAGACAGGCCTGGACTATGGCTACACCTTC. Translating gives CASAKTGLDYGYTF.